These 32 T cell receptor beta chains were sequenced from one sample in a study of cytomegalovirus exposure and HLA in healthy donors. The primer mix had 60 Vbeta and 13 Jbeta primers. Libraries were prepared by immunoSEQ multiplex PCR; TCRdb keeps only in-frame clonotypes and omits some of them. The table has around 200,000 clones, roughly four fifths seen once. Sequencing was performed on PBMCs. Receptors originate from a woman in her 30s in good health and CMV-seropositive.

This clone appeared once. V is TRBV15 and J is TRBJ1-4; a possible D gene is TRBD1 (5 bases). The CDR3 runs to 14 residues. Germline V CDR1 and CDR2: LNHNV, YYDKDF (reference sequence). Trimming left V 7 bases short and J 5 bases short, with 14 bases between. CDR3 residues: CATKRGGENEKLFF. CDR3 bases: TGTGCCACCAAAAGGGGAGGGGAGAATGAAAAACTGTTTTTT. Based on the CDR3 plus reference TRBV15 and TRBJ1-4, the full variable domain is DAMVIQNPRYQVTQFGKPVTLSCSQTLNHNVMYWYQQKSSQAPKLLFHYYDKDFNNEADTPDNFQSRRPNTSFCFLDIRSPGLGDTAMYLCATKRGGENEKLFFGSGTQLSVL.

The rearrangement joins TRBV5-1 to TRBJ2-5, with 9 bases aligning to TRBD1. This CDR3 has 17 residues. With V trimmed by 4 bases and J by 5 bases, 15 bases remained unmatched. CDR1 is SGHRS, CDR2 YFSETQ, per germline. The CDR3 nucleotides are TGCGCCAGCAGCGCGCCCACCGAAGGACAGGGGAGGGAGACCCAGTACTTC. It codes for CASSAPTEGQGRETQYF. Complete variable domain (other parts from reference TRBV5-1 and TRBJ2-5): KAGVTQTPRYLIKTRGQQVTLSCSPISGHRSVSWYQQTPGQGLQFLFEYFSETQRNKGNFPGRFSGRQFSNSRSEMNVSTLELGDSALYLCASSAPTEGQGRETQYFGPGTRLLVL.

The chain combines TRBV28 with TRBJ2-1; 15 positions match TRBD2. The trim removed 5 bases at V and 6 bases at J, leaving 5 bases unmatched. There are 16 residues in the CDR3. CDR1 is MDHEN and CDR2 is SYDVKM in the germline V gene. CDR3 amino acids: CASSLRTSGRANEQFF. CDR3 DNA: TGTGCCAGCAGTCTGCGGACTAGCGGGAGGGCCAATGAGCAGTTCTTC.

The chain links TRBV5-4 to TRBJ2-2, with a possible D match to TRBD2 (6 bases). Germline V lookup: CDR1 SGHNT, CDR2 YYREEE (reference sequence). The V and J ends lost 4 bases and 0 bases respectively, with 13 bases between them. The CDR3 sequence is 16 residues long. CDR3 DNA: TGTGCCAGCAGCGTAGGGACTCCTGCGAACACCGGGGAGCTGTTTTTT. Its translation is CASSVGTPANTGELFF.

This clone showed up just a few times. This chain links TRBV21-1 with TRBJ1-4. TRBV21-1 is designated a pseudogene. The CDR3 spans 21 residues. The CDR3 region is CASIPNPGGQVELPRMEKLFF. CDR3 sequence (DNA): TGTGCCAGCATCCCCAACCCGGGGGGGCAGGTAGAGCTCCCTAGGATGGAAAAACTGTTTTTT.

The V and J genes are TRBV11-2 and TRBJ2-3; TRBD1 agrees at 9 bases. CDR1 is SGHAT and CDR2 is FQNNGV in the germline V gene. This CDR3 comprises 15 residues. After removal of 5 bases from V and 1 base from J, the junction contained 4 bases not matched to a gene. The CDR3 reads CASSQDRGRTDTQYF. The CDR3 region has the DNA TGTGCCAGCAGCCAGGACAGGGGTCGCACAGATACGCAGTATTTT.

The chain employs TRBV29-1 and TRBJ2-1, with 12 bases lining up with TRBD2. Germline CDR1 SQVTM, CDR2 ANQGSEA. The CDR3 contains 14 residues. V trimming: 3 bases; J trimming: 14 bases; junction bases outside the gene matches: 11. This CDR3 reads CSVEFRLAGGEEFF. The CDR3 DNA follows: TGCAGCGTTGAGTTTCGGCTAGCGGGAGGGGAAGAGTTCTTC.

This sequence joins TRBV6-1 and TRBJ2-7; D call uncertain. The CDR3 extends over 10 amino acids. CDR1 is MNHNS, CDR2 SASEGT, per germline. V was clipped by 10 bases and J by 1 base, with 5 bases between them. The CDR3 region has the DNA TGTGCCACCCTTTCCTACGAGCAGTACTTC. This encodes CATLSYEQYF.

V gene TRBV6-6 combines with J gene TRBJ1-1, with 7 positions matching TRBD1. V was pared by 7 bases and J by 0 bases, with 8 bases of the junction left unmatched. The CDR3 runs 15 residues. Looked up from germline, CDR1 is MNHNY and CDR2 is SVGAGI (reference sequence). In DNA, the CDR3 is TGTGCCAGCATAGACAGGGTTCCGCTGAACACTGAAGCTTTCTTT. Protein: CASIDRVPLNTEAFF.

The chain joins TRBV11-3 to TRBJ2-1; 7 positions agree with TRBD2. CDR3 size: 13 residues. CDR1 is SGHNT and CDR2 is YENEEA in the germline V gene. Unmatched junction bases numbered 2, after V lost 2 bases and J lost 7 bases. The CDR3 spells CASSLTSVNEQFF. The CDR3 coding sequence is TGTGCCAGCAGCTTAACTAGCGTGAATGAGCAGTTCTTC.

This clone is deemed medium-sized. The chain joins TRBV6-4 to TRBJ1-1; a possible D gene is TRBD1 (5 bases). This CDR3 comprises 13 residues. The germline V and J ends were trimmed by 3 bases and 5 bases, with 10 bases remaining between them. From germline, CDR1 is MRHNA and CDR2 SNTAGT. CDR3 sequence (DNA): TGTGCCAGCAGTGAAGGGGAAAGGACTGAAGCTTTCTTT. This sequence encodes CASSEGERTEAFF.

This clone was picked up one time. The chain has TRBV19 and TRBJ2-1, with TRBD1 matching 7 bases. Germline V gene lookup returns CDR1 LNHDA and CDR2 SQIVND (reference sequence). V shed 3 bases and J 2 bases; nucleotides not matched to a gene: 4. The CDR3 covers 15 residues. The CDR3 is CASSMRRGTYNEQFF. The CDR3 DNA reads TGTGCCAGTAGTATGCGCAGGGGGACCTACAATGAGCAGTTCTTC.

The genes are TRBV7-9 and TRBJ2-2, with D possibly TRBD2 on 5 matching bases. The CDR3 is 15 residues long. The V end lost 4 bases, the J end lost 4 bases, and 13 bases lay between the germline ends. CDR1 SEHNR and CDR2 FQNEAQ come from the germline V gene (reference sequence). The CDR3 DNA is TGTGCCAGCAGCTCTCAAAGCGGTTTCACCGGGGAGCTGTTTTTT. Protein product: CASSSQSGFTGELFF.

V usage is TRBV28 and J usage is TRBJ2-2; D may be TRBD1 (5 bases). Germline V gene sequence: CDR1 MDHEN, CDR2 SYDVKM. CDR3 size: 12 residues. V lost 8 bases and J lost 7, with 11 bases in between. CDR3 in amino acids: CASGALIGELFF. DNA of the CDR3: TGTGCCAGCGGGGCCTTGATCGGGGAGCTGTTTTTT.

This rearrangement joins TRBV7-8 to TRBJ1-3; 10 bases are a match to TRBD1. Unmatched junction bases numbered 8, after V lost 5 bases and J lost 4 bases. The CDR3 spans 16 residues. Germline V CDR1 and CDR2: SGHVS, FQNEAQ. The CDR3 coding sequence is TGTGCCAGCAGCCTCTCTGACAGGGGGCGAGGAAACACCATATATTTT. Translation: CASSLSDRGRGNTIYF.

The chain is built from TRBV25-1 and TRBJ2-3, with unresolved D. The CDR3 has 13 amino acids. V lost 5 bases and J 2 bases, leaving 8 bases between the germline ends. Germline CDR1 MGHDK, CDR2 SYGVNS. CDR3 DNA: TGTGCCAGCAGTCCCCGGGTCACAGATACGCAGTATTTT. It yields the protein CASSPRVTDTQYF.

The chain couples TRBV21-1 to TRBJ1-2. TRBV21-1 is marked as a pseudogene. The CDR3 spans 14 residues. The CDR3 protein is CASSNAIFPYGYTF. The CDR3 nucleotides read TGTGCCAGCAGCAACGCGATATTCCCCTATGGCTACACCTTC.

The V call is TRBV7-9, the J call TRBJ2-2; tentatively, D is TRBD2 (5 bases). The V gene's germline CDR1 is SEHNR and CDR2 FQNEAQ (reference sequence). Trimming stripped 1 base from V and 4 bases from J, with 13 bases between. The CDR3 spans 16 residues. CDR3 sequence reads: CASSLGRALGTGELFF. The CDR3 coding sequence is TGTGCCAGCAGCTTAGGGCGGGCCCTGGGCACCGGGGAGCTGTTTTTT. Combining the CDR3 with reference TRBV7-9 and TRBJ2-2 gives the whole variable domain DTGVSQNPRHKITKRGQNVTFRCDPISEHNRLYWYRQTLGQGPEFLTYFQNEAQLEKSRLLSDRFSAERPKGSFSTLEIQRTEQGDSAMYLCASSLGRALGTGELFFGEGSRLTVL.

The chain employs TRBV5-5 and TRBJ2-1; 9 bases line up with TRBD1. This CDR3 comprises 14 residues. Unmatched junction bases numbered 4, after V lost 1 base and J lost 8 bases. Germline CDR1 SGHKS, CDR2 YYEKEE (reference sequence). In DNA form, the CDR3 reads TGTGCCAGCAGCTTGCAACAGGGGGCCTATGAGCAGTTCTTC. Amino acids: CASSLQQGAYEQFF.

The CDR3 nucleotides are TGTGCCAGCAGTTTAGACAGGCCCCCCACCTACGAGCAGTACTTC. Its translation is CASSLDRPPTYEQYF. The rearrangement links TRBV28 to TRBJ2-7; a possible D gene is TRBD1 (6 bases). Looked up from germline, CDR1 is MDHEN and CDR2 is SYDVKM. V was trimmed by 2 bases and J by 2 bases, leaving 13 bases between them. The CDR3 is made up of 15 amino acids.

This clone is a singleton in its sample. The chain links TRBV9 to TRBJ1-4; the D gene is possibly TRBD1 (6 bases). V lost 1 base and J lost 7, with 11 bases in between. Germline V gene data show CDR1 as SGDLS and CDR2 as YYNGEE. This CDR3 is built from 14 residues. CDR3 protein: CASSVTTGPEKLFF. Written as DNA, the CDR3 is TGTGCCAGCAGCGTAACCACAGGGCCTGAAAAACTGTTTTTT.

V and J are TRBV28 and TRBJ2-7; 7 nucleotides match TRBD1. The trim removed 2 bases at V and 1 base at J, leaving 2 bases unmatched. The CDR3 spans 14 residues. Germline CDR1 reads MDHEN; CDR2 reads SYDVKM. The CDR3 loop reads CASSLLGQSYEQYF. In nucleotides, the CDR3 is TGTGCCAGCAGTTTACTGGGACAGTCCTACGAGCAGTACTTC.

This clone was counted between two and nine times. The rearrangement joins TRBV19 to TRBJ2-7, with 7 positions matching TRBD2. Germline values: CDR1 LNHDA, CDR2 SQIVND (reference sequence). After removal of 1 base from V and 2 bases from J, the junction contained 8 bases not matched to a gene. This CDR3 is built from 16 residues. The CDR3 loop reads CASSIVTSGTPYEQYF. The CDR3 nucleotides are TGTGCCAGTAGTATAGTTACCAGCGGGACCCCCTACGAGCAGTACTTC.

This clone has more than one count but fewer than ten. V is TRBV2 and J is TRBJ1-4; no reliable D call. The CDR3 is 15 amino acids. Between the trimmed V and J ends, which lost 1 base and 8 bases, there was a span of 14 bases. Germline V gives CDR1 SNHLY, CDR2 FYNNEI. This CDR3 reads CASSEGHQQVEKLFF. CDR3 nucleotides: TGTGCCAGCAGTGAAGGTCACCAACAAGTGGAAAAACTGTTTTTT.

Worth noting for this clone: Its ends do not fully match the called genes, so a read error is possible. The V and J genes are TRBV7-9 and TRBJ2-7; TRBD2 matches at 13 bases. Germline CDR1 is SEHNR and CDR2 is FQNEAQ (reference sequence). The length of the CDR3 is 15 residues. The CDR3 reads CSSSSGLAGTHEQYF. In DNA form, the CDR3 reads TGTTCCAGCAGCTCGGGACTAGCGGGGACCCACGAGCAGTACTTC.

This chain links TRBV28 with TRBJ2-6; D may be TRBD2 (6 bases). V gave up 8 bases and J gave up 0 bases, with 17 bases separating them. The CDR3 has 17 residues. Germline values: CDR1 MDHEN, CDR2 SYDVKM. CDR3 in amino acids: CASQIGGVNSGANVLTF. The CDR3 DNA is TGTGCCAGCCAAATCGGAGGGGTTAACTCTGGGGCCAACGTCCTGACTTTC.

The chain couples TRBV4-1 to TRBJ2-7, with 8 bases that match TRBD2. V dropped 1 base and J dropped 2; count of bases not matched to a gene: 10. The CDR3 runs 17 residues. Germline loops: CDR1 MGHRA, CDR2 YSYEKL. This chain's CDR3 is CASSQVVSGAIPYEQYF. The CDR3 DNA reads TGCGCCAGCAGCCAAGTAGTTAGCGGGGCGATACCCTACGAGCAGTACTTC.

The chain uses TRBV2 and TRBJ2-5, with 9 bases matching TRBD1. Near its end, the DNA agrees better with TRBJ2-7, so the J call may be wrong. This CDR3 is built from 15 residues. Germline CDR1 is SNHLY and CDR2 is FYNNEI. The CDR3 nucleotides are TGTGCCAGCAGTGGTTTGGGACAGGGCCGCTACGAGCAGTACTTC. It codes for CASSGLGQGRYEQYF.

The chain joins TRBV5-6 to TRBJ2-4; D may be TRBD1 (7 bases). The V end lost 0 bases, the J end lost 6 bases, and 10 bases lay between the germline ends. Germline V gene lookup returns CDR1 SGHDT and CDR2 YYEEEE. The CDR3 is made up of 14 amino acids. CDR3 amino acids: CASSLGQGGNIQYF. DNA for the CDR3: TGTGCCAGCAGCTTGGGACAGGGAGGAAACATTCAGTACTTC.

The rearrangement links TRBV11-2 to TRBJ2-2, with 7 bases lining up with TRBD1. V lost 5 bases and J lost 4; bases outside the gene matches: 7. Germline V gene lookup returns CDR1 SGHAT and CDR2 FQNNGV. This CDR3 comprises 15 residues. The CDR3 sequence is CASSPRQGGTGELFF. The CDR3 nucleotides read TGTGCCAGCAGCCCTAGACAGGGTGGCACCGGGGAGCTGTTTTTT.

CDR3 coding DNA: TGTGCCAGCAGGACAGGGGATTGGGCCGCTGAAGCTTTCTTT. Residues: CASRTGDWAAEAFF. The rearrangement joins TRBV27 to TRBJ1-1, with 8 bases matching TRBD1. Germline V lookup: CDR1 MNHEY, CDR2 SMNVEV (reference sequence). V shed 6 bases, J shed 6 bases, and the junction held 9 bases outside the gene matches. The CDR3 is 14 amino acids.

The chain carries TRBV28 and TRBJ1-2; D perhaps matches TRBD1 (6 bases). From germline, CDR1 is MDHEN and CDR2 SYDVKM. This CDR3 contains 13 residues. The V end lost 3 bases, the J end lost 6 bases, and 11 bases lay between the germline ends. In DNA form, the CDR3 reads TGTGCCAGCAGTTTTAAAACAGGGAATGGCTACACCTTC. Protein: CASSFKTGNGYTF.